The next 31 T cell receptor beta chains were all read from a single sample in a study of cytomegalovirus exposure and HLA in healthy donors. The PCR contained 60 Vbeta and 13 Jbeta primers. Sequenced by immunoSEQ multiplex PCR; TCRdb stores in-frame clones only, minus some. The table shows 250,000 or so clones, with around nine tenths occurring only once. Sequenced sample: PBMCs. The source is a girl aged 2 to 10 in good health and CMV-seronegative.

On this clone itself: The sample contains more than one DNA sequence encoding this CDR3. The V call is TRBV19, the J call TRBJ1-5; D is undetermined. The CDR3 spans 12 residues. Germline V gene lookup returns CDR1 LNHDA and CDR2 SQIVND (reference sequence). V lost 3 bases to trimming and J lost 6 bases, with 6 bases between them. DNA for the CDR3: TGTGCCAGTAGTATGGGAGGTCAGCCCCAGCATTTT. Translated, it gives CASSMGGQPQHF.

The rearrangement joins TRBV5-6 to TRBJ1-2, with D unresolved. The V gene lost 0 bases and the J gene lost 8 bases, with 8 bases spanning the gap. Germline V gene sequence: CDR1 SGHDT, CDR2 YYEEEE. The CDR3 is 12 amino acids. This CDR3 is CASSLGGSGYTF. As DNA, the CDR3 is TGTGCCAGCAGCTTGGGCGGGAGCGGCTACACCTTC.

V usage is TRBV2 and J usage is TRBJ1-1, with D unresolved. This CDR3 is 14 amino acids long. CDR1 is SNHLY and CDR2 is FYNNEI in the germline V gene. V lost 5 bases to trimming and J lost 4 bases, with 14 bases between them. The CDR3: CASSRLGGGTEAFF. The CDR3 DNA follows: TGTGCCAGCAGTCGCTTGGGAGGTGGCACTGAAGCTTTCTTT.

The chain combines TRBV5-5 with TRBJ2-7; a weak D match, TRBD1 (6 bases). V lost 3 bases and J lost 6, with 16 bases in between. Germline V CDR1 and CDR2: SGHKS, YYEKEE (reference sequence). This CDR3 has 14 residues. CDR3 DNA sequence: TGTGCCAGCAGCTCCCCCGGACAGCTCCGCGAGCAGTACTTC. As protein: CASSSPGQLREQYF.

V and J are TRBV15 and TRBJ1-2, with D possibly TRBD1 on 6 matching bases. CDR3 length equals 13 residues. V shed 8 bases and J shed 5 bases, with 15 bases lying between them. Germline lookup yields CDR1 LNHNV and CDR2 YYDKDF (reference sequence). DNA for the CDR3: TGTGCCACCCTGGACACTAGGGGGTATGGCTACACCTTC. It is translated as CATLDTRGYGYTF.

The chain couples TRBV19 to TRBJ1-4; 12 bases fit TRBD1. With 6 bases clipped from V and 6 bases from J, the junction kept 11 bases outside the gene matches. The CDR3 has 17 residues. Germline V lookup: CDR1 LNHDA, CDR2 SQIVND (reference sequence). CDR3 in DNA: TGTGCCAGTAGGAACCGGGACAGGGGGCAAAAATATGAAAAACTGTTTTTT. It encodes CASRNRDRGQKYEKLFF.

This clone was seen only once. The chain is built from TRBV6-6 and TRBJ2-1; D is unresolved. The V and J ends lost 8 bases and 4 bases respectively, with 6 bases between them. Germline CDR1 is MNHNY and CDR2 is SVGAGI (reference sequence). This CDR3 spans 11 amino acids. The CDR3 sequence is CASGQYNEQFF. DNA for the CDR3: TGTGCCAGCGGCCAGTACAATGAGCAGTTCTTC.

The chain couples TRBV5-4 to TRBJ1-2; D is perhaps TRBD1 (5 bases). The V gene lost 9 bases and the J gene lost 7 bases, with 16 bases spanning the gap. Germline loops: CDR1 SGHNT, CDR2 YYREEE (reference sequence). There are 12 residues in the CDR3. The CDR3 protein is CAIPGGEGGYTF. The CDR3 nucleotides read TGTGCCATCCCTGGGGGGGAGGGTGGCTACACCTTC.

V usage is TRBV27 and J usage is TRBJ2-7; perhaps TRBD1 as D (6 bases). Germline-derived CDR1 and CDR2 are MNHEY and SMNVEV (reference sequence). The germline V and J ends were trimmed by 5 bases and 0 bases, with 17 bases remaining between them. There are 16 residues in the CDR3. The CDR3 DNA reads TGTGCCAGCAGTCCGTGGCAGGGGAACCCCTCCTACGAGCAGTACTTC. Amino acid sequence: CASSPWQGNPSYEQYF.

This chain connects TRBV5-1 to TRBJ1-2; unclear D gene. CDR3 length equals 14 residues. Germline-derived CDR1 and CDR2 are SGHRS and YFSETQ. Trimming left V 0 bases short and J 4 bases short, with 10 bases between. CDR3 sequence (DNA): TGCGCCAGCAGCTTGGCTGAGGGTCTCTATGGCTACACCTTC. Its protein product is CASSLAEGLYGYTF.

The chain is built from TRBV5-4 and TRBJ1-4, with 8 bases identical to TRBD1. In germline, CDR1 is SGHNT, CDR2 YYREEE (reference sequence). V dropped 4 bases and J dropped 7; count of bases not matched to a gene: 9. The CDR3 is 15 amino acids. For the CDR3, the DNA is TGTGCCAGCAGCGCGGTAGGGACAGGAAGTGAAAAACTGTTTTTT. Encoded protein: CASSAVGTGSEKLFF.

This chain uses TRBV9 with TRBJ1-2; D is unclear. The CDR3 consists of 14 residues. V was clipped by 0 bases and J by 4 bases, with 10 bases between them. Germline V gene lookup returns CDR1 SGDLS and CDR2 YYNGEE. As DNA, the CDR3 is TGTGCCAGCAGCGTAGTCGAAGGGAGCTATGGCTACACCTTC. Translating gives CASSVVEGSYGYTF.

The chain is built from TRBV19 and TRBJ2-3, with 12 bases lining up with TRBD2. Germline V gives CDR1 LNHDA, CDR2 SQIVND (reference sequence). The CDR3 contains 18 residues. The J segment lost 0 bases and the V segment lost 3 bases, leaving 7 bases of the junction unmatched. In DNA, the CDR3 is TGTGCCAGTAGTATTTCACTAGCGGGAGGAACTAGCACAGATACGCAGTATTTT. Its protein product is CASSISLAGGTSTDTQYF.

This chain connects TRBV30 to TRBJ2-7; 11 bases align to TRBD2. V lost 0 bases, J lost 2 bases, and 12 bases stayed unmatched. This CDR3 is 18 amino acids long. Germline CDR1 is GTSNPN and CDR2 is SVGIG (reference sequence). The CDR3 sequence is CAWSVQRASGGPAYEQYF. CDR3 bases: TGTGCCTGGAGTGTACAGAGAGCTAGCGGGGGGCCCGCCTACGAGCAGTACTTC.

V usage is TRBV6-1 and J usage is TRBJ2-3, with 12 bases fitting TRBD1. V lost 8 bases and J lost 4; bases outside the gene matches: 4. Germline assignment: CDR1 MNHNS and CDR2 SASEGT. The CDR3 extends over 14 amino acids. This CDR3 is CASAGQGASDTQYF. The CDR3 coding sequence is TGTGCCAGCGCGGGACAGGGGGCATCAGATACGCAGTATTTT.

CDR3 region: CASSYSGTGGYEQYF. CDR3 bases: TGTGCCAGCAGTTACTCTGGGACAGGGGGCTACGAGCAGTACTTC. The chain carries TRBV6-6 and TRBJ2-7; the match to TRBD1 covers 11 bases. The germline CDR1 and CDR2 sequences are MNHNY and SVGAGI (reference sequence). Trimming at V came to 0 bases and at J to 3 bases, leaving 1 base not matched to a gene. The CDR3 is 15 residues long.

CDR3 bases: TGTGCCAGCTCACCACTAGCGGGGGGGCAAGATACGCAGTATTTT. Translated: CASSPLAGGQDTQYF. V and J are TRBV18 and TRBJ2-3, with 11 bases lining up with TRBD2. Germline CDR1 and CDR2: KGHSH and LQKENI. The CDR3 spans 15 residues. V lost 1 base to trimming and J lost 5 bases; unmatched junction nucleotides: 2.

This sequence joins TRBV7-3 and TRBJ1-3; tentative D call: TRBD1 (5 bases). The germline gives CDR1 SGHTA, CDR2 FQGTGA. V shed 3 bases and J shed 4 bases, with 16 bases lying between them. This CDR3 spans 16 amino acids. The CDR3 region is CASSFLWGEPGNTIYF. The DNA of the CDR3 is TGTGCCAGCAGCTTTCTCTGGGGGGAACCAGGAAACACCATATATTTT.

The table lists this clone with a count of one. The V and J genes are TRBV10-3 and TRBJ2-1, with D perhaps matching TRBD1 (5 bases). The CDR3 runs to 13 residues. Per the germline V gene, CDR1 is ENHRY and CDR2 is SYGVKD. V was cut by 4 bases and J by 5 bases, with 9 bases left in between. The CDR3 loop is CAISVFRDNEQFF. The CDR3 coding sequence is TGTGCCATCAGTGTTTTCAGGGACAATGAGCAGTTCTTC.

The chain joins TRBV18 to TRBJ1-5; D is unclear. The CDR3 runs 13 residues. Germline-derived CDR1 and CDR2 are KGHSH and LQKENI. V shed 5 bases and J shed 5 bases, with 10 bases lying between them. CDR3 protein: CASSTLTHQPQHF. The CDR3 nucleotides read TGTGCCAGCTCAACTCTAACTCATCAGCCCCAGCATTTT. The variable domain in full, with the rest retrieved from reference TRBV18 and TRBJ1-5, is NAGVMQNPRHLVRRRGQEARLRCSPMKGHSHVYWYRQLPEEGLKFMVYLQKENIIDESGMPKERFSAEFPKEGPSILRIQQVVRGDSAAYFCASSTLTHQPQHFGDGTRLSIL.

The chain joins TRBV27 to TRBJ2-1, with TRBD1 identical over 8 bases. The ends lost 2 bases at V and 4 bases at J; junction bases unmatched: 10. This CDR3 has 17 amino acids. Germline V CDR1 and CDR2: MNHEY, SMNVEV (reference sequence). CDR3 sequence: CASSLGWGQGAYNEQFF. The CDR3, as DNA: TGTGCCAGCAGTTTAGGGTGGGGGCAGGGGGCTTACAATGAGCAGTTCTTC.

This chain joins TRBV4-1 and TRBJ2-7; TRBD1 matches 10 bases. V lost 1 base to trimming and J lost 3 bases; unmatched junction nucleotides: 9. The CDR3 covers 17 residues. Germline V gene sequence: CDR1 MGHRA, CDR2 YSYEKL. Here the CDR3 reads CASSQGARTGGLYEQYF. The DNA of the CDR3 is TGCGCCAGCAGCCAAGGAGCGCGGACAGGGGGGCTCTACGAGCAGTACTTC.

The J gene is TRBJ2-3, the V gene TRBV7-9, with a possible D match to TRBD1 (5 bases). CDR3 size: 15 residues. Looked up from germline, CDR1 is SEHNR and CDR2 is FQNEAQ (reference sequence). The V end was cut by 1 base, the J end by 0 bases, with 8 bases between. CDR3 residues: CASSLGQTSTDTQYF. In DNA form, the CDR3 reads TGTGCCAGCAGCTTAGGACAGACCAGCACAGATACGCAGTATTTT.

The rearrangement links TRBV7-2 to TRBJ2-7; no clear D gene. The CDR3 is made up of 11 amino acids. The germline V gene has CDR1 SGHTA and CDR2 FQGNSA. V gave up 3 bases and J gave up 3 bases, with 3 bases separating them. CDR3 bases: TGTGCCAGCAGCTTCAACTACGAGCAGTACTTC. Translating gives CASSFNYEQYF. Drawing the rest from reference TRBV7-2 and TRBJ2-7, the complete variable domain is GAGVSQSPSNKVTEKGKDVELRCDPISGHTALYWYRQSLGQGLEFLIYFQGNSAPDKSGLPSDRFSAERTGGSVSTLTIQRTQQEDSAVYLCASSFNYEQYFGPGTRLTVT.

The CDR3 loop reads CASSGKTGESNQPQHF. CDR3 sequence (DNA): TGTGCCAGCAGTGGGAAGACAGGGGAGAGCAATCAGCCCCAGCATTTT. The chain employs TRBV6-1 and TRBJ1-5; 8 nucleotides line up with TRBD1. The J segment lost 1 base and the V segment lost 4 bases, leaving 6 bases of the junction unmatched. Germline CDR1 reads MNHNS; CDR2 reads SASEGT. CDR3 length: 16 residues.

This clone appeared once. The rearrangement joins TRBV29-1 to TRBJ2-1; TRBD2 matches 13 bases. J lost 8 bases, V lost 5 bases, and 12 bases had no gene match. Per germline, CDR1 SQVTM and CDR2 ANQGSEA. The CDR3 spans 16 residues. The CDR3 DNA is TGCAGCGTTCGGACTAGCGGGAGTACGGGGACGTATGAGCAGTTCTTC. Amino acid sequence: CSVRTSGSTGTYEQFF.

The CDR3 is CASSQGVGAVFYEQYF. In nucleotides, the CDR3 is TGCGCCAGCAGCCAAGGGGTGGGTGCGGTCTTCTACGAGCAGTACTTC. The rearrangement links TRBV4-1 to TRBJ2-7; D is unclear. The CDR3 is 16 amino acids. The V end was cut by 1 base, the J end by 3 bases, with 16 bases between. Germline lookup yields CDR1 MGHRA and CDR2 YSYEKL.

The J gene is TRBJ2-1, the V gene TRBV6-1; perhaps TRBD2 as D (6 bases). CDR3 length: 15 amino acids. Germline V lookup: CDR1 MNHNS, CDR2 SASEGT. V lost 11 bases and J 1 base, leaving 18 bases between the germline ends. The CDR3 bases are TGTGCCGCACGGGACTTTGAGAGTTCCTACAATGAGCAGTTCTTC. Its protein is CAARDFESSYNEQFF.

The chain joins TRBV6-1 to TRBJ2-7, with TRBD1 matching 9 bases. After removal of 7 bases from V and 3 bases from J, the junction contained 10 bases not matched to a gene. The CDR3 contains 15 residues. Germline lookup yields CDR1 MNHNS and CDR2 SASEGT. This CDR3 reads CASNDAGTGRYEQYF. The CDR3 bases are TGTGCCAGCAACGACGCCGGGACAGGGCGCTACGAGCAGTACTTC.

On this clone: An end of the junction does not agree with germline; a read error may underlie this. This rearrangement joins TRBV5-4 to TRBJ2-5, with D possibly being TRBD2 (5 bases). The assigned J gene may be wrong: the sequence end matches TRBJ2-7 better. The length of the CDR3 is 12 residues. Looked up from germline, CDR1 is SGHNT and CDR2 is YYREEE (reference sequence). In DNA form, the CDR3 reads TGTGCCAGTAGCTTGGGAGAGTACGAGCAGTACTTC. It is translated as CASSLGEYEQYF.

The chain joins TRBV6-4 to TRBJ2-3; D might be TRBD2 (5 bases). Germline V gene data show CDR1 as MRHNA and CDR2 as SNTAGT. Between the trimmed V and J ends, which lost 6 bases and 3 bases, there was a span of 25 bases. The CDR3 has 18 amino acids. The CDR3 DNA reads TGTGCCAGCAGAGGTCGAGGGAGCAATGGTACGGGGACAGATACGCAGTATTTT. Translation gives CASRGRGSNGTGTDTQYF.